This T cell receptor (beta chain) was sequenced for a study of tumor-infiltrating lymphocytes in primary liver carcinoma. V lost 6 bases and J 8 bases, leaving 14 bases between the germline ends. The CDR3 sequence is 13 residues long. The V gene's germline CDR1 is MNHEY and CDR2 SVGAGI. Production of TCR beta cDNA used 400 to 600 ng total RNA together with a constant-region primer. Three nested multiplex PCR rounds of slightly modified ARM-PCR generated TCR beta libraries. The first two PCR rounds used TRBV1-TRBV30 primers with a Cbeta primer, nine to eleven cycles each. TCRdb recomputed calls from the multiplex PCR reads with MiXCR, one row per CDR3 protein. The sample carries about 310,000 distinct CDR3 sequences, 55% to 65% recorded once. In its sample, this clonotype was seen once. The target antigen is unknown. A much larger clone sits a single nucleotide away, making a read error possible. General study findings and limits: Tumors and blood were compared for top-250-clone fraction, and tumors had the significantly higher value (p = 0.039).

Alongside blood RNA obtained from unsorted whole blood, germline DNA was also extracted. Chronic HBV infection was present, with no prior treatment. This rearrangement joins TRBV6-5 to TRBJ2-4; D gene ambiguous. The sequenced sample consisted of peripheral blood. This receptor was obtained from a middle-aged man with primary liver carcinoma and hepatitis B virus infection. The CDR3 DNA is TGTGCCAGCAGCCAGGACCCTATGTACATTCAGTACTTC. Its translation: CASSQDPMYIQYF.